This TCR beta chain was captured in a study of blood T cell repertoires in COVID-19. The wider study: Whether acute or convalescent, the COVID-19 samples came from the United States, Italy and Spain. PBMCs, B-cell-depleted T cells, or T cells provided the cDNA or gDNA that made up the material.

Produced via immunoSEQ multiplex PCR; TCRdb's table is partial and in-frame only. The table lists under 300,000 clones, roughly 87% of them singletons. V was pared by 4 bases and J by 6 bases, with 8 bases of the junction left unmatched. The CDR3 loop spans 15 amino acids. The V gene's germline CDR1 is KGHDR and CDR2 SFDVKD. Individuals drawn from 24 US areas were roughly 18 to 95 years old. The recovered donors of Cohort 3 showed two negative PCRs, clearance, or symptom resolution. The sample comprised PBMCs or T cells enriched from blood (not recorded which). The chain uses TRBV24-1 and TRBJ2-4, with TRBD1 matching over 7 bases. The origin of this receptor is a young woman who had recovered from COVID-19. For the CDR3, the DNA is TGTGCCACCAGTGAGTTCACAGGGGCGGGAAACATTCAGTACTTC. Protein sequence: CATSEFTGAGNIQYF.